This T cell receptor beta chain was identified during a study of control samples from healthy donors and cancer patients. Sequenced by immunoSEQ multiplex PCR; TCRdb stores in-frame clones only, minus some. The sample includes tens of thousands of clones, about nine tenths seen only once; the top ten take roughly 5.5%. CDR3 length: 14 amino acids. Germline CDR1 reads MNHEY; CDR2 reads SVGEGT. J gave up 8 bases and V 5 bases, and 10 bases lay outside the gene matches. This clonotype was obtained from a man aged 55 to 70 with colorectal cancer. The sample comprised PBMCs. This chain joins TRBV6-2 or TRBV6-3 and TRBJ1-2; TRBD1 matches at 8 bases. DNA of the CDR3: TGTGCCAGCAGTCCCGACAGGGGTCTCGGGGGCTACACCTTC. Amino acids: CASSPDRGLGGYTF.